The present entry profiles one T cell receptor beta chain with its context. The CDR3 totals 16 residues. Germline V CDR1 and CDR2: SGHDT, YYEEEE. V was cut by 0 bases and J by 0 bases, with 11 bases left in between. This record belongs to a study of blood T cell repertoires in COVID-19. At the level of the study: The cDNA or gDNA used as material had been derived from T cells, B-cell-depleted T cells, or PBMCs.

Donors of Cohort 3 who recovered were those that had two negative PCRs, clearance, or symptom resolution. This table comes from immunoSEQ multiplex PCR, and its TCRdb copy is limited to in-frame clones, with some not included. Among a few hundred thousand clones, around 86% were seen once, and the ten largest hold over 4.5%. The clonotype originates from a woman between 50 and 59 years old who had recovered from COVID-19. Sequenced sample: PBMCs or T cells enriched from blood (not recorded which). The rearrangement joins TRBV5-6 to TRBJ2-3, with a tentative D call TRBD1 (5 bases). Written as DNA, the CDR3 is TGTGCCAGCAGCTTGGTTGGGGCGATGAGCACAGATACGCAGTATTTT. Protein product: CASSLVGAMSTDTQYF.